The 24 T cell receptor beta chains listed next were all sequenced from one sample in a study of T-cell memory formation after mild COVID-19. TCRdb reprocessed the 5' RACE reads with MiXCR, giving one entry per CDR3 protein. The repertoire holds 350,000 to 450,000 distinct CDR3 sequences, more than 20% seen once, with around 9% in the top ten. Sequencing was carried out using PBMCs or a T cell subset sorted from them (not recorded which). All receptors come from an adult woman who had mild COVID-19 (a few samples of this study predate the infection). Cell type and time point are not known.

This clonotype was seen a handful of times. V gene TRBV7-3 combines with J gene TRBJ2-3; weak D call: TRBD1 (6 bases). The CDR3 extends over 14 amino acids. Trimming left V 3 bases short and J 2 bases short, with 9 bases between. CDR1 is SGHTA, CDR2 FQGTGA, per germline. Here the CDR3 DNA reads TGTGCCAGCAGCTTTGACAGGTTCACAGATACGCAGTATTTT. This translates into CASSFDRFTDTQYF.

In its sample, this clonotype was seen a few times. The chain employs TRBV7-2 and TRBJ1-5; a weak D match, TRBD1 (6 bases). From germline, CDR1 is SGHTA and CDR2 FQGNSA. This CDR3 spans 16 amino acids. Between the trimmed V and J ends, which lost 5 bases and 7 bases, there was a span of 21 bases. In DNA form, the CDR3 reads TGTGCCAGCAGCCCCAGGGGTACAGGGTGGAACCAGCCCCAGCATTTT. This translates into CASSPRGTGWNQPQHF.

This clonotype was seen a few times. The chain carries TRBV20-1 and TRBJ2-7; 9 positions agree with TRBD2. J was trimmed by 3 bases and V by 3 bases; bases with no gene match: 12. CDR3 length: 16 residues. CDR1 is DFQATT, CDR2 SNEGSKA, per germline (reference sequence). The CDR3 DNA is TGCAGTGCTAGTCGTGAAGAGCGGGGGGCAGACTACGAGCAGTACTTC. Translating it yields CSASREERGADYEQYF.

This clonotype was observed at least ten times. The chain employs TRBV12-3 or TRBV12-4 and TRBJ2-5; D perhaps matches TRBD2 (6 bases). This CDR3 is 14 amino acids long. With 9 bases removed from V and 3 bases from J, the gap between germline ends came to 17 bases. The CDR3 sequence is CASAIRAGKETQYF. CDR3 coding DNA: TGTGCCAGTGCGATCCGGGCGGGAAAAGAGACCCAGTACTTC.

This clonotype appeared a few times. The chain's CDR3 is CASSLQGVRMNTEAFF. The CDR3 DNA reads as TGTGCCAGCAGTCTCCAGGGGGTTAGGATGAACACTGAAGCTTTCTTT. The chain has TRBV27 and TRBJ1-1; 7 bases fit TRBD1. The CDR3 runs 16 residues. Germline CDR1 and CDR2: MNHEY and SMNVEV (reference sequence). The V and J ends lost 5 bases and 0 bases, in that order; junction bases with no gene match: 9.

This clonotype turned up a few times. V is TRBV12-3 or TRBV12-4 and J is TRBJ2-2; D gene unclear. This CDR3 is 12 amino acids long. Trimming removed 5 bases at V and 5 bases at J, with 6 bases between. The CDR3 here is CASSRVTGELFF. Here the CDR3 DNA reads TGTGCCAGCAGTCGAGTTACCGGGGAGCTGTTTTTT.

The chain has TRBV20-1 and TRBJ1-1, with 7 bases identical to TRBD1. This CDR3 is 14 amino acids long. From germline, CDR1 is DFQATT and CDR2 SNEGSKA (reference sequence). The junction had 6 bases not matched to a gene; V was cut back by 0 bases and J by 5 bases. The CDR3 is CSARDRPRGTEAFF. The CDR3 nucleotides read TGCAGTGCTAGAGATCGGCCCAGGGGGACTGAAGCTTTCTTT.

The rearrangement links TRBV30 to TRBJ2-7, with 11 bases that match TRBD2. This CDR3 region has 13 residues. Germline V lookup: CDR1 GTSNPN, CDR2 SVGIG (reference sequence). V lost 6 bases and J lost 4; bases outside the gene matches: 5. The CDR3 coding sequence is TGTGCCTGTACACTAGCGGGGGTATACGAGCAGTACTTC. This translates into CACTLAGVYEQYF.

On this clonotype itself: Being one base from a much bigger clone, this may be a read error. J is TRBJ2-1 and V is TRBV7-2, with a weak D call TRBD2 (6 bases). The germline V gene has CDR1 SGHTA and CDR2 FQGNSA. Trimming cost V 5 bases and J 5 bases, with 10 bases left between them. The CDR3 is 13 amino acids. The CDR3, as DNA: TGTGCCAGCAGCCGGAGGGGCGACAATGAGCAGTTCTTC. Amino acids: CASSRRGDNEQFF.

This chain links TRBV7-9 with TRBJ1-1; unclear D gene. Germline CDR1 is SEHNR and CDR2 is FQNEAQ (reference sequence). Trimming removed 2 bases at V and 5 bases at J, with 6 bases between. CDR3 length: 12 residues. CDR3 protein: CASSLLATEAFF. The CDR3 DNA is TGTGCCAGCAGCTTATTGGCGACTGAAGCTTTCTTT.

The CDR3 here is CASTRPGRSNQPQHF. CDR3 bases: TGTGCCAGCACCCGACCCGGACGGAGCAATCAGCCCCAGCATTTT. This chain links TRBV6-1 with TRBJ1-5; D is unresolved. Trimming shortened V by 7 bases and J by 1 base, and 14 bases separated the two germline ends. CDR1 is MNHNS, CDR2 SASEGT, per germline. This CDR3 has 15 residues.

The chain employs TRBV19 and TRBJ2-5; D gene ambiguous. Looked up from germline, CDR1 is LNHDA and CDR2 is SQIVND (reference sequence). V dropped 3 bases and J dropped 1 base, with 6 bases sitting between them. The CDR3 runs to 13 residues. Here the CDR3 reads CASSMGFQETQYF. The CDR3 region has the DNA TGTGCCAGTAGTATGGGGTTCCAAGAGACCCAGTACTTC.

This clonotype was found many times. The chain carries TRBV5-1 and TRBJ2-1, with 14 bases matching TRBD2. The junction had 7 bases not matched to a gene; V was cut back by 4 bases and J by 10 bases. Germline CDR1 reads SGHRS; CDR2 reads YFSETQ. The CDR3 is 15 amino acids. The CDR3 coding sequence is TGCGCCAGCAGCCCCGGGACTAGCGGGAGTAACGAGCAGTTCTTC. Residues: CASSPGTSGSNEQFF. Full variable domain (outside the CDR3, taken from reference TRBV5-1 and TRBJ2-1): KAGVTQTPRYLIKTRGQQVTLSCSPISGHRSVSWYQQTPGQGLQFLFEYFSETQRNKGNFPGRFSGRQFSNSRSEMNVSTLELGDSALYLCASSPGTSGSNEQFFGPGTRLTVL.

The chain joins TRBV9 to TRBJ2-5; a weak D match, TRBD2 (6 bases). The CDR3 is made up of 16 amino acids. Trimming cost V 0 bases and J 4 bases, with 16 bases left between them. The germline V gene encodes CDR1 SGDLS and CDR2 YYNGEE. Here the CDR3 reads CASSVAPTEGSETQYF. Written as DNA, the CDR3 is TGTGCCAGCAGCGTAGCTCCCACGGAGGGTTCAGAGACCCAGTACTTC. Variable domain in full (rest from reference TRBV9 and TRBJ2-5): DSGVTQTPKHLITATGQRVTLRCSPRSGDLSVYWYQQSLDQGLQFLIQYYNGEERAKGNILERFSAQQFPDLHSELNLSSLELGDSALYFCASSVAPTEGSETQYFGPGTRLLVL.

This clonotype was detected a few times. The CDR3 loop is CATELLKRGNNEQFF. CDR3 in DNA: TGTGCCACCGAGCTTCTTAAGCGGGGGAACAATGAGCAGTTCTTC. The genes are TRBV15 and TRBJ2-1; TRBD2 matches at 8 bases. Per the germline V gene, CDR1 is LNHNV and CDR2 is YYDKDF (reference sequence). V lost 8 bases and J lost 5; bases outside the gene matches: 11. The CDR3 extends over 15 amino acids.

The chain recombines TRBV7-3 with TRBJ2-3; no clear D gene. Trimming took off 5 bases at V and 6 bases at J, with 12 bases between the two ends. Germline-derived CDR1 and CDR2 are SGHTA and FQGTGA. The CDR3 loop spans 13 amino acids. The chain's CDR3 is CASSAPAADTQYF. DNA of the CDR3: TGTGCCAGCAGCGCTCCGGCAGCTGATACGCAGTATTTT.

This clonotype occurred a few times. The chain links TRBV5-1 to TRBJ1-1; D may be TRBD1 (6 bases). Trimming cost V 3 bases and J 5 bases, with 20 bases left between them. The CDR3 is made up of 16 amino acids. CDR1 and CDR2 from the germline V gene are SGHRS and YFSETQ. CDR3 sequence: CASSSSLQGVGTEAFF. The DNA of the CDR3 is TGCGCCAGCAGCTCTTCCCTACAGGGTGTTGGGACTGAAGCTTTCTTT.

This clonotype was counted between two and nine times. J is TRBJ2-2 and V is TRBV30; the D is unclear. The CDR3 extends over 11 amino acids. The germline gives CDR1 GTSNPN, CDR2 SVGIG (reference sequence). V lost 2 bases and J 3 bases, leaving 1 base between the germline ends. Here the CDR3 DNA reads TGTGCCTGGAGTCACACCGGGGAGCTGTTTTTT. Translation gives CAWSHTGELFF.

To note about this clonotype: A junction end diverges from the germline sequence, so it may reflect a read error. The gene calls are TRBV7-9 and TRBJ1-2, with 10 bases aligning to TRBD1. CDR1 and CDR2 from the germline V gene are SEHNR and FQNEAQ (reference sequence). The CDR3 sequence is 13 residues long. In DNA, the CDR3 is TGTGCCACTTCGACAGGGGGCAAAGATGGCTACACATTC. Its protein is CATSTGGKDGYTF.

The rearrangement uses TRBV3-1 and TRBJ2-3; 11 bases align to TRBD2. The V gene end was trimmed by 2 bases and the J gene end by 4 bases; junction bases not matched to a gene: 11. CDR1 and CDR2 from the germline V gene are LGHDT and YNNKEL (reference sequence). The CDR3 runs to 18 residues. DNA for the CDR3: TGTGCCAGCAGCCAATCGAGTAGCGGGGGGGCGAGGGCAGATACGCAGTATTTT. As protein: CASSQSSSGGARADTQYF.

This chain links TRBV12-3 or TRBV12-4 with TRBJ1-5; tentative D call: TRBD1 (5 bases). V was pared by 4 bases and J by 0 bases, with 10 bases between. The length of the CDR3 is 15 residues. The CDR3 DNA follows: TGTGCCAGCAGTTGGGGGGTCAGTAGCAATCAGCCCCAGCATTTT. Translation: CASSWGVSSNQPQHF.

This clonotype was counted between two and nine times. The chain couples TRBV13 to TRBJ2-3; the D gene is possibly TRBD2 (5 bases). This CDR3 has 14 amino acids. With 3 bases removed from V and 4 bases from J, the gap between germline ends came to 11 bases. Germline V gene data show CDR1 as PRHDT and CDR2 as FYEKMQ (reference sequence). CDR3 in amino acids: CASSFSARADTQYF. The DNA for the CDR3 is TGTGCCAGCAGCTTCTCTGCGAGGGCAGATACGCAGTATTTT. The full variable domain, its missing parts supplied by reference TRBV13 and TRBJ2-3, is AAGVIQSPRHLIKEKRETATLKCYPIPRHDTVYWYQQGPGQDPQFLISFYEKMQSDKGSIPDRFSAQQFSDYHSELNMSSLELGDSALYFCASSFSARADTQYFGPGTRLTVL.

This chain joins TRBV12-3 or TRBV12-4 and TRBJ1-2; 11 bases are shared with TRBD1. V dropped 5 bases and J dropped 3; count of bases not matched to a gene: 14. The CDR3 has 18 amino acids. CDR3 coding DNA: TGTGCCAGCAGTCCTAGGACAGGGGGCCTCCTTCTTGACTATGGCTACACCTTC. This encodes CASSPRTGGLLLDYGYTF.

This chain uses TRBV5-1 with TRBJ2-7, with D unresolved. V lost 4 bases and J lost 5, with 13 bases in between. Germline CDR1 is SGHRS and CDR2 is YFSETQ. The CDR3 covers 13 residues. CDR3 residues: CASSPPNQHEQYF. The CDR3 coding sequence is TGCGCCAGCAGCCCCCCGAACCAACACGAGCAGTACTTC.